The entry that follows covers one TCR beta chain sequence. The record originates from a study of control samples from healthy donors and cancer patients. CDR1 and CDR2 from the germline V gene are SGHVS and FQNEAQ. This CDR3 has 15 amino acids. V lost 0 bases to trimming and J lost 4 bases, with 12 bases between them. Clones were sequenced by immunoSEQ multiplex PCR, and TCRdb holds only the in-frame ones, with some missing. This table holds 120,000 or so clones, about 91% found once. The sample taken for sequencing was blood. The TCR was taken from a man between 18 and 35 years old in good health. V usage is TRBV7-8 and J usage is TRBJ1-1; possibly TRBD1 for D (5 bases). The CDR3 DNA reads as TGTGCCAGCAGCTTAGCCGGGGGGGGTACCACTGAAGCTTTCTTT. This translates into CASSLAGGGTTEAFF. The full variable domain, in which reference TRBV7-8 and TRBJ1-1 provide the parts outside the CDR3, is GAGVSQSPRYKVAKRGQDVALRCDPISGHVSLFWYQQALGQGPEFLTYFQNEAQLDKSGLPSDRFFAERPEGSVSTLKIQRTQQEDSAVYLCASSLAGGGTTEAFFGQGTRLTVV.